The present entry profiles one T cell receptor (beta chain) with its context. What it recognizes is unknown. The V and J ends lost 5 bases and 4 bases, in that order; junction bases with no gene match: 11. The CDR3 consists of 17 residues. From germline, CDR1 is MNHEY and CDR2 SMNVEV (reference sequence). This entry belongs to a study of T-cell memory formation after mild COVID-19. Overall study results and limits: CD4/CD8 balance held among clones contracting day 15 to 85, and later expanders leaned CD4+.

MiXCR, applied by TCRdb to the 5' RACE reads, yields one record per CDR3 protein. Of 150,000 to 200,000 distinct CDR3 sequences listed, less than 40% are singletons. This TCR was sampled from an adult woman who had mild COVID-19 (a few samples of this study predate the infection). Cell type and time point are not known. The V and J genes are TRBV27 and TRBJ2-1; 10 nucleotides align to TRBD2. Sequencing input: PBMCs or a T cell subset sorted from them (not recorded which). As DNA, the CDR3 is TGTGCCAGCAGTCCGCCGCTAGCGGGGGTGTATTACAATGAGCAGTTCTTC. It yields the protein CASSPPLAGVYYNEQFF.